This passage covers 32 T cell receptor beta chains from one sample sequenced in a study of blood T cell repertoires in COVID-19. Repertoires were generated with immunoSEQ multiplex PCR, while TCRdb's copy carries only in-frame clones and drops some. Among 200,000 to 300,000 clones listed, about 89% were seen once. Sequenced sample: PBMCs or T cells enriched from blood (not recorded which). All receptors derive from a woman under 30 who had recovered from COVID-19.

The V and J genes are TRBV10-3 and TRBJ1-2; D possibly corresponds to TRBD1 (6 bases). V dropped 1 base and J dropped 2 bases, with 20 bases sitting between them. CDR1 ENHRY and CDR2 SYGVKD come from the germline V gene. CDR3 size: 18 residues. CDR3 protein: CAISELGTWTDSNYGYTF. In nucleotides, the CDR3 is TGTGCCATCAGTGAGTTGGGCACTTGGACAGACTCCAACTATGGCTACACCTTC.

On this clone itself: Other DNA sequences in this specimen translate into the identical CDR3. The chain is built from TRBV5-1 and TRBJ2-5, with D possibly matching TRBD2 (5 bases). Germline CDR1 reads SGHRS; CDR2 reads YFSETQ. The V end was cut by 4 bases, the J end by 5 bases, with 9 bases between. This CDR3 spans 12 amino acids. CDR3 DNA sequence: TGCGCCAGCAGCCCAAGAGGGGAGACCCAGTACTTC. Amino acid sequence: CASSPRGETQYF. The entire variable domain, with the rest obtained from reference TRBV5-1 and TRBJ2-5, is as follows: KAGVTQTPRYLIKTRGQQVTLSCSPISGHRSVSWYQQTPGQGLQFLFEYFSETQRNKGNFPGRFSGRQFSNSRSEMNVSTLELGDSALYLCASSPRGETQYFGPGTRLLVL.

Regarding this clone: This sample includes further DNA sequences coding for the same CDR3. V gene TRBV3-1 (or the pseudogene TRBV3-2) combines with J gene TRBJ2-4; possibly TRBD1 for D (6 bases). Per the germline V gene, CDR1 is LGHDT and CDR2 is YNNKEL (reference sequence). The CDR3 totals 17 residues. Trimming cost V 5 bases and J 1 base, with 18 bases left between them. CDR3 region: CASSNRGGGVAKNIQYF. The CDR3 DNA is TGTGCCAGCAGCAACCGTGGGGGCGGAGTTGCCAAAAACATTCAGTACTTC.

This clone occurred once. The chain carries TRBV27 and TRBJ1-1, with D unclear. The CDR3 has 14 amino acids. Germline lookup yields CDR1 MNHEY and CDR2 SMNVEV (reference sequence). The ends were cut back, 1 base at V and 1 base at J, with 7 bases in the middle. CDR3 sequence reads: CASSLYSGNTEAFF. The CDR3 DNA reads TGTGCCAGCAGTTTATATTCGGGGAACACTGAAGCTTTCTTT.

The chain employs TRBV28 and TRBJ1-5; D unclear. V was shortened by 2 bases and J by 2 bases, with 10 bases between the two germline ends. Germline-derived CDR1 and CDR2 are MDHEN and SYDVKM. This CDR3 region has 15 residues. CDR3 coding DNA: TGTGCCAGCAGTTTAGGAGGTAGGGGCAATCAGCCCCAGCATTTT. Its protein product is CASSLGGRGNQPQHF.

This clone has at least ten counts. This rearrangement joins TRBV6-5 to TRBJ1-2; tentatively, D is TRBD1 (6 bases). Trimming removed 6 bases from V and 4 bases from J, with 18 bases in between. Germline V CDR1 and CDR2: MNHEY, SVGAGI. This CDR3 has 15 residues. The CDR3 DNA reads TGTGCCAGCAGCCCGGGCTGGGACACCCTCTATGGCTACACCTTC. It translates to CASSPGWDTLYGYTF.

The chain is built from TRBV19 and TRBJ2-1, with D possibly matching TRBD2 (5 bases). V was pared by 2 bases and J by 1 base, with 12 bases between. Per germline, CDR1 LNHDA and CDR2 SQIVND (reference sequence). The CDR3 length is 16 residues. The CDR3 coding sequence is TGTGCCAGTAGTATAATCCGGGAAAGGTCCTACAATGAGCAGTTCTTC. Amino acid sequence: CASSIIRERSYNEQFF.

The V call is TRBV30, the J call TRBJ2-5; the D gene is possibly TRBD1 (6 bases). Trimming removed 4 bases at V and 2 bases at J, with 8 bases between. The germline V gene has CDR1 GTSNPN and CDR2 SVGIG (reference sequence). The CDR3 has 12 amino acids. The CDR3 reads CAWNREQETQYF. The CDR3 DNA sequence: TGTGCCTGGAACAGGGAACAAGAGACCCAGTACTTC.

This sequence joins TRBV3-1 (or the pseudogene TRBV3-2) and TRBJ1-5; D remains unclear. The CDR3 has 16 amino acids. V was trimmed by 0 bases and J by 5 bases, leaving 14 bases between them. Per germline, CDR1 LGHDT and CDR2 YNNKEL (reference sequence). The CDR3 DNA sequence: TGTGCCAGCAGCCAAGAGAGGGCCCCGCAGGATCAGCCCCAGCATTTT. This translates into CASSQERAPQDQPQHF.

The chain links TRBV28 to TRBJ1-5; 9 bases align to TRBD1. V gave up 5 bases and J gave up 1 base; unmatched junction bases: 18. Germline loops: CDR1 MDHEN, CDR2 SYDVKM. The CDR3 loop spans 20 amino acids. The CDR3 region has the DNA TGTGCCAGCAGTCACCCCCGCTTTCGACCCGGGACAGGGAGCAATCAGCCCCAGCATTTT. It translates to CASSHPRFRPGTGSNQPQHF.

The rearrangement joins TRBV5-5 to TRBJ2-3; 8 bases match TRBD1. Germline trimming cut 6 bases from V and 2 bases from J; bases unmatched to any gene: 5. Germline V CDR1 and CDR2: SGHKS, YYEKEE (reference sequence). The CDR3 runs 14 residues. CDR3 protein: CASNKQGDTDTQYF. DNA of the CDR3: TGTGCCAGCAACAAACAGGGGGACACAGATACGCAGTATTTT.

The chain carries TRBV4-2 and TRBJ2-7; 8 bases match TRBD2. This CDR3 contains 16 residues. Germline assignment: CDR1 LGHNA and CDR2 YNFKEQ. V gave up 0 bases and J gave up 4 bases; unmatched junction bases: 8. CDR3: CASSQDSLAGLYEQYF. CDR3 bases: TGTGCCAGCAGCCAAGATTCGCTAGCGGGCTTATACGAGCAGTACTTC.

The J gene is TRBJ2-1, the V gene TRBV27; 10 bases are shared with TRBD2. Germline CDR1 and CDR2: MNHEY and SMNVEV (reference sequence). The length of the CDR3 is 15 residues. The V gene end was trimmed by 5 bases and the J gene end by 3 bases; junction bases not matched to a gene: 4. CDR3 in amino acids: CASSQRLAGYNEQFF. The CDR3 DNA reads as TGTGCCAGCAGTCAACGACTAGCGGGCTACAATGAGCAGTTCTTC.

The chain uses TRBV10-3 and TRBJ2-2; the match to TRBD1 covers 7 bases. Germline-derived CDR1 and CDR2 are ENHRY and SYGVKD. With 2 bases clipped from V and 0 bases from J, the junction kept 3 bases outside the gene matches. The CDR3 is made up of 16 amino acids. CDR3 protein: CAISERDRSNTGELFF. The CDR3 DNA reads as TGTGCCATCAGTGAGCGGGACAGATCGAACACCGGGGAGCTGTTTTTT.

The V call is TRBV5-6, the J call TRBJ2-5; TRBD1 might be the D (6 bases). The germline gives CDR1 SGHDT, CDR2 YYEEEE. Trimming removed 3 bases at V and 1 base at J, with 7 bases between. CDR3 length: 13 residues. CDR3 coding DNA: TGTGCCAGCAGCTACAGGGTCCAAGAGACCCAGTACTTC. It is translated as CASSYRVQETQYF.

The rearrangement joins TRBV30 to TRBJ2-1; the match to TRBD2 covers 14 bases. The germline gives CDR1 GTSNPN, CDR2 SVGIG (reference sequence). J gave up 9 bases and V 1 base, and 5 bases lay outside the gene matches. This CDR3 has 15 residues. The CDR3: CAWSAGLAGEVEQFF. The CDR3 region has the DNA TGTGCCTGGAGTGCGGGACTAGCGGGAGAGGTTGAGCAGTTCTTC.

The chain has TRBV30 and TRBJ1-5, with a possible D match to TRBD1 (6 bases). The germline V gene encodes CDR1 GTSNPN and CDR2 SVGIG (reference sequence). Between the trimmed V and J ends, which lost 8 bases and 3 bases, there was a span of 17 bases. There are 14 residues in the CDR3. The CDR3 sequence is CAADTYRANQPQHF. CDR3 sequence (DNA): TGTGCCGCGGATACGTACAGGGCCAATCAGCCCCAGCATTTT.

This chain joins TRBV7-2 and TRBJ1-4; 7 nucleotides agree with TRBD1. Germline CDR1 reads SGHTA; CDR2 reads FQGNSA. CDR3 length: 15 residues. The ends lost 0 bases at V and 5 bases at J; junction bases unmatched: 3. Written as DNA, the CDR3 is TGTGCCAGCAGCTTAGCGGGACAGTCAAATGAAAAACTGTTTTTT. Protein sequence: CASSLAGQSNEKLFF. The complete variable domain, with remaining parts taken from reference TRBV7-2 and TRBJ1-4, reads GAGVSQSPSNKVTEKGKDVELRCDPISGHTALYWYRQSLGQGLEFLIYFQGNSAPDKSGLPSDRFSAERTGGSVSTLTIQRTQQEDSAVYLCASSLAGQSNEKLFFGSGTQLSVL.

The V call is TRBV7-9, the J call TRBJ1-1; D might be TRBD1 (5 bases). Germline V gene data show CDR1 as SEHNR and CDR2 as FQNEAQ (reference sequence). This CDR3 region has 14 residues. V was shortened by 5 bases and J by 2 bases, with 12 bases between the two germline ends. CDR3 bases: TGTGCCAGCAGCCTTAAAACAGGAAACACTGAAGCTTTCTTT. Translating gives CASSLKTGNTEAFF.

The V call is TRBV19, the J call TRBJ2-3; possibly TRBD2 for D (6 bases). The CDR3 totals 13 residues. Germline assignment: CDR1 LNHDA and CDR2 SQIVND (reference sequence). V gave up 5 bases and J gave up 3 bases, with 9 bases separating them. DNA for the CDR3: TGTGCCAGTAGTTCGGGGGTGACAGATACGCAGTATTTT. Translating it yields CASSSGVTDTQYF.

The rearrangement uses TRBV14 and TRBJ2-2, with TRBD2 matching over 7 bases. CDR1 and CDR2 (germline): SGHDN, FVKESK. The CDR3 contains 14 residues. The V and J ends lost 4 bases and 4 bases, in that order; junction bases with no gene match: 3. In DNA form, the CDR3 reads TGTGCCAGCAGCCTTGGGGGGGGCACCGGGGAGCTGTTTTTT. It specifies CASSLGGGTGELFF. Full variable domain (missing parts from reference TRBV14 and TRBJ2-2): EAGVTQFPSHSVIEKGQTVTLRCDPISGHDNLYWYRRVMGKEIKFLLHFVKESKQDESGMPNNRFLAERTGGTYSTLKVQPAELEDSGVYFCASSLGGGTGELFFGEGSRLTVL.

The chain joins TRBV2 to TRBJ2-7; possibly TRBD1 for D (6 bases). Germline values: CDR1 SNHLY, CDR2 FYNNEI. V was cut by 8 bases and J by 2 bases, with 22 bases left in between. The CDR3 has 16 amino acids. The CDR3 coding sequence is TGTGCCAGCCTCACAGGGTTCCGTTTTCTTGCCTACGAGCAGTACTTC. This gives the protein CASLTGFRFLAYEQYF.

This rearrangement joins TRBV4-1 to TRBJ2-1, with a possible D match to TRBD2 (6 bases). Per germline, CDR1 MGHRA and CDR2 YSYEKL. This CDR3 is 12 amino acids long. The germline V and J ends were trimmed by 1 base and 10 bases, with 8 bases remaining between them. The CDR3 sequence is CASSQAGREQFF. For the CDR3, the DNA is TGCGCCAGCAGCCAAGCCGGGAGAGAGCAGTTCTTC.

The chain is built from TRBV28 and TRBJ1-3, with D unclear. Germline V lookup: CDR1 MDHEN, CDR2 SYDVKM. The CDR3 runs to 15 residues. V dropped 6 bases and J dropped 0 bases, with 12 bases sitting between them. The CDR3 loop reads CASRMTSNSGNTIYF. Here the CDR3 DNA reads TGTGCCAGCAGGATGACATCAAACTCTGGAAACACCATATATTTT.

The genes are TRBV29-1 and TRBJ1-1, with 7 nucleotides matching TRBD1. V shed 3 bases and J 1 base; nucleotides not matched to a gene: 5. In germline, CDR1 is SQVTM, CDR2 ANQGSEA. The CDR3 runs to 14 residues. The CDR3 DNA reads TGCAGCGTTGAGGAGGGGGCGGAGAACACTGAAGCTTTCTTT. This gives the protein CSVEEGAENTEAFF.

With respect to this clone: The sample carries other DNA sequences with the same CDR3. The rearrangement uses TRBV3-1 (or the pseudogene TRBV3-2) and TRBJ1-5; the D is unclear. The CDR3 is made up of 14 amino acids. V was cut by 0 bases and J by 7 bases, with 10 bases left in between. Germline CDR1 LGHDT, CDR2 YNNKEL (reference sequence). This CDR3 reads CASSQDWGEQPQHF. The CDR3 bases are TGTGCCAGCAGCCAAGATTGGGGAGAGCAGCCCCAGCATTTT.

This clone was counted once. The chain is built from TRBV28 and TRBJ2-7; TRBD2 agrees at 10 bases. V shed 3 bases and J 5 bases; nucleotides not matched to a gene: 10. Looked up from germline, CDR1 is MDHEN and CDR2 is SYDVKM. The CDR3 is made up of 16 amino acids. CDR3 protein: CASSFALAGAMDEQYF. CDR3 nucleotides: TGTGCCAGCAGTTTCGCTCTAGCGGGAGCCATGGACGAGCAGTACTTC.

This clone has a handful of counts. This chain connects TRBV7-2 to TRBJ2-7; the D gene is possibly TRBD1 (5 bases). Germline V lookup: CDR1 SGHTA, CDR2 FQGNSA. V dropped 2 bases and J dropped 2 bases, with 10 bases sitting between them. The length of the CDR3 is 14 residues. The CDR3 here is CASSLQGLPYEQYF. DNA of the CDR3: TGTGCCAGCAGCTTACAGGGTCTTCCCTACGAGCAGTACTTC.

V is TRBV7-9 and J is TRBJ2-3; 7 bases align to TRBD2. V shed 3 bases and J 7 bases; nucleotides not matched to a gene: 7. The CDR3 runs to 14 residues. Germline V gene lookup returns CDR1 SEHNR and CDR2 FQNEAQ (reference sequence). The CDR3 nucleotides read TGTGCCAGCAGCTTGGCCAGAGCGGGAAATACGCAGTATTTT. This encodes CASSLARAGNTQYF. Complete variable domain (other parts from reference TRBV7-9 and TRBJ2-3): DTGVSQNPRHKITKRGQNVTFRCDPISEHNRLYWYRQTLGQGPEFLTYFQNEAQLEKSRLLSDRFSAERPKGSFSTLEIQRTEQGDSAMYLCASSLARAGNTQYFGPGTRLTVL.

In its sample, this clone was seen once. The chain employs TRBV9 and TRBJ1-3; D perhaps matches TRBD1 (6 bases). This CDR3 has 15 amino acids. The V end lost 3 bases, the J end lost 5 bases, and 15 bases lay between the germline ends. CDR1 is SGDLS, CDR2 YYNGEE, per germline. As DNA, the CDR3 is TGTGCCAGCAGCGCCAACAGGGAAGGCCGAAACACCATATATTTT. Protein product: CASSANREGRNTIYF.

The chain employs TRBV27 and TRBJ1-5, with D possibly matching TRBD1 (6 bases). The V and J ends lost 3 bases and 7 bases respectively, with 10 bases between them. This CDR3 spans 13 amino acids. CDR1 MNHEY and CDR2 SMNVEV come from the germline V gene (reference sequence). The DNA for the CDR3 is TGTGCCAGCAGTTTTGGGGGCTGGCAGCCCCAGCATTTT. Translating gives CASSFGGWQPQHF.

The genes are TRBV7-9 and TRBJ2-7; 7 positions match TRBD1. The CDR3 has 15 amino acids. Looked up from germline, CDR1 is SEHNR and CDR2 is FQNEAQ (reference sequence). V gave up 4 bases and J gave up 5 bases; unmatched junction bases: 11. CDR3 region: CASSWGQGEEDEQYF. In DNA, the CDR3 is TGTGCCAGCAGCTGGGGTCAGGGGGAAGAGGACGAGCAGTACTTC.